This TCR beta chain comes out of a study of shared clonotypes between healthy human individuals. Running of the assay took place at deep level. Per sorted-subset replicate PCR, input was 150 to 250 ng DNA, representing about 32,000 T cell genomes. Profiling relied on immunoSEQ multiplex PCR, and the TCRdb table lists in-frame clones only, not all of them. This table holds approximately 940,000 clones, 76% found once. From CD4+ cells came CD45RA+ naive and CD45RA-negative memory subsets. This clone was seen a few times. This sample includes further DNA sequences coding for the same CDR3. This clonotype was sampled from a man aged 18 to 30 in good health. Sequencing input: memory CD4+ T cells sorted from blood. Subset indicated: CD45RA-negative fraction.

The CDR3 protein is CASSTTDTQYF. The DNA of the CDR3 is TGTGCCAGTAGTACGACAGATACGCAGTATTTT. The chain employs TRBV19 and TRBJ2-3, with D unresolved. Germline lookup yields CDR1 LNHDA and CDR2 SQIVND (reference sequence). Deletions cut 4 bases from V and 3 bases from J, with 2 bases between. The CDR3 runs to 11 residues.